This T cell receptor beta chain is drawn from a study of OX40 agonist ivuxolimab in advanced cancers. Comment on this clone: Antigen: not known.

Libraries were prepared by immunoSEQ multiplex PCR; TCRdb keeps only in-frame clonotypes and omits some of them. The table lists some 50,000 clones, nearly 90% of them singletons. The V gene's germline CDR1 is SGHRS and CDR2 YFSETQ. V lost 0 bases and J 2 bases, leaving 9 bases between the germline ends. The CDR3 runs to 16 residues. Overall study results and limits: Undetermined was the antigen specificity of the expanded peripheral T cells.

The sequence derives from an adult with an advanced solid tumor such as melanoma, head and neck, liver or kidney cancer. V and J are TRBV5-1 and TRBJ2-6, with D possibly being TRBD1 (5 bases). Sample: CD4+ or CD8+ T cells sorted from blood, taken in a trial of the OX40 agonist ivuxolimab. The CDR3 DNA reads TGCGCCAGCAGCTTGGCCGCAGGGACTGGGGCCAACGTCCTGACTTTC. It specifies CASSLAAGTGANVLTF.